These 10 T cell receptor beta chains share one sample of origin, sequenced in a study of PD-1 blockade in classical Hodgkin lymphoma. Each patient's relapse followed autologous stem cell transplantation, and brentuximab vedotin exposure varied. Some clones are missing from TCRdb's copy, which holds only in-frame ones; the method was immunoSEQ multiplex PCR. The sample lists tens of thousands of clones; around 71% were seen once. The sample consisted of peripheral blood mononuclear cells (PBMCs), taken at baseline. Every receptor here comes from a human donor with classical Hodgkin lymphoma.

This chain joins TRBV29-1 and TRBJ2-1; 14 bases fit TRBD2. Germline lookup yields CDR1 SQVTM and CDR2 ANQGSEA. This CDR3 is 16 amino acids long. V trimming: 1 base; J trimming: 8 bases; junction bases outside the gene matches: 7. CDR3 in DNA: TGCAGCGTTGAAGCAGTGACTAGCGGGAGGGCCCATGAGCAGTTCTTC. Amino acid sequence: CSVEAVTSGRAHEQFF.

This CDR3 reads CASSVDRGVQYF. CDR3 DNA sequence: TGTGCCAGCAGCGTAGACAGGGGGGTGCAGTATTTT. The chain joins TRBV9 to TRBJ2-3; TRBD1 agrees at 8 bases. The CDR3 has 12 residues. Germline values: CDR1 SGDLS, CDR2 YYNGEE. The trim removed 0 bases at V and 11 bases at J, leaving 2 bases unmatched. The full variable domain, completed using reference TRBV9 and TRBJ2-3, is DSGVTQTPKHLITATGQRVTLRCSPRSGDLSVYWYQQSLDQGLQFLIQYYNGEERAKGNILERFSAQQFPDLHSELNLSSLELGDSALYFCASSVDRGVQYFGPGTRLTVL.

The J gene is TRBJ2-1, the V gene TRBV9; 13 bases are shared with TRBD2. CDR3 length equals 16 residues. From germline, CDR1 is SGDLS and CDR2 YYNGEE. The V segment lost 0 bases and the J segment 9 bases; nucleotides outside the gene matches: 6. CDR3 sequence (DNA): TGTGCCAGCAGCGTAGGGAGGACTAGCGGGAGTGGTGAGCAGTTCTTC. This encodes CASSVGRTSGSGEQFF.

This clone was seen only a few times. The V and J genes are TRBV7-6 and TRBJ2-2; TRBD2 matches at 7 bases. The CDR3 runs 12 residues. The V gene end was trimmed by 8 bases and the J gene end by 3 bases; junction bases not matched to a gene: 0. Germline CDR1 and CDR2: SGHVS and FNYEAQ. CDR3 nucleotide sequence: TGTGCCAGCGGGAGGGACACCGGGGAGCTGTTTTTT. Its protein product is CASGRDTGELFF.

The chain links TRBV5-1 to TRBJ1-2, with TRBD1 as a possible D gene (5 bases). V gave up 7 bases and J gave up 4 bases, with 14 bases separating them. There are 13 residues in the CDR3. Germline V CDR1 and CDR2: SGHRS, YFSETQ. DNA for the CDR3: TGCGCCAGCGGCGGTGGGGGGAGCTATGGCTACACCTTC. It is translated as CASGGGGSYGYTF.

The chain has TRBV2 and TRBJ1-1, with D maybe TRBD1 (6 bases). From germline, CDR1 is SNHLY and CDR2 FYNNEI. The CDR3 is 12 residues long. Trimming removed 8 bases from V and 10 bases from J, with 17 bases in between. CDR3 sequence: CASFQGGLGAFF. CDR3 in DNA: TGTGCCAGCTTCCAAGGGGGATTGGGAGCTTTCTTT.

This clone has only one observation. The chain is built from TRBV27 and TRBJ2-3; the D is unclear. Germline V gives CDR1 MNHEY, CDR2 SMNVEV (reference sequence). The CDR3 length is 12 residues. The ends were cut back, 3 bases at V and 2 bases at J, with 3 bases in the middle. The CDR3 region has the DNA TGTGCCAGCAGTTTTAACACAGATACGCAGTATTTT. This gives the protein CASSFNTDTQYF.

This clone is a singleton in its sample. The rearrangement uses TRBV7-6 and TRBJ2-7; maybe TRBD1 (6 bases). V was trimmed by 4 bases and J by 6 bases, leaving 13 bases between them. Germline CDR1 reads SGHVS; CDR2 reads FNYEAQ. The CDR3 consists of 13 residues. The CDR3 DNA reads TGTGCCAGCAGCTCCCTACAGGGCTTCGAGCAGTACTTC. Amino acids: CASSSLQGFEQYF. The complete variable domain, with remaining parts taken from reference TRBV7-6 and TRBJ2-7, reads GAGVSQSPRYKVTKRGQDVALRCDPISGHVSLYWYRQALGQGPEFLTYFNYEAQQDKSGLPNDRFSAERPEGSISTLTIQRTEQRDSAMYRCASSSLQGFEQYFGPGTRLTVT.

This clone turned up a few times. The J gene is TRBJ1-5, the V gene TRBV27; tentatively, D is TRBD1 (5 bases). The V end lost 5 bases, the J end lost 10 bases, and 15 bases lay between the germline ends. This CDR3 contains 13 residues. CDR1 and CDR2 (germline): MNHEY, SMNVEV (reference sequence). The CDR3, as DNA: TGTGCCAGCAGTCACGCCAGGGATTTACCCCAGCATTTT. As protein: CASSHARDLPQHF.

V gene TRBV6-5 combines with J gene TRBJ1-2; no clear D gene. Trimming took 4 bases from V and 0 from J, leaving 9 bases between them. Germline CDR1 and CDR2: MNHEY and SVGAGI. The CDR3 covers 14 residues. CDR3 region: CASSWSGTNYGYTF. The CDR3 DNA follows: TGTGCCAGCAGTTGGAGCGGGACTAACTATGGCTACACCTTC.